This T cell receptor (beta chain) was identified during a study of T cell responses to AZD1222 COVID-19 vaccine. Findings of the study overall: Donors were chiefly white British, with a greater number of females, and clonal diversity was perhaps underestimated.

Data came from immunoSEQ multiplex PCR; TCRdb stores just in-frame clones and leaves some out. The sample contains some 150,000 clones, approximately 91% of which appear only once. Germline assignment: CDR1 ENHRY and CDR2 SYGVKD. CDR3 length: 12 amino acids. Trimming left V 2 bases short and J 5 bases short, with 6 bases between. A note on this clone: The antigen is unknown.

The specimen comprised peripheral blood, sampled 28 days after the second AZD1222 dose. The chain couples TRBV10-3 to TRBJ1-2; D unclear. The origin of this receptor is an adult who received the AZD1222 COVID-19 vaccine. CDR3 DNA: TGTGCCATCAGTGAGACGGTTTATGGCTACACCTTC. It yields the protein CAISETVYGYTF.